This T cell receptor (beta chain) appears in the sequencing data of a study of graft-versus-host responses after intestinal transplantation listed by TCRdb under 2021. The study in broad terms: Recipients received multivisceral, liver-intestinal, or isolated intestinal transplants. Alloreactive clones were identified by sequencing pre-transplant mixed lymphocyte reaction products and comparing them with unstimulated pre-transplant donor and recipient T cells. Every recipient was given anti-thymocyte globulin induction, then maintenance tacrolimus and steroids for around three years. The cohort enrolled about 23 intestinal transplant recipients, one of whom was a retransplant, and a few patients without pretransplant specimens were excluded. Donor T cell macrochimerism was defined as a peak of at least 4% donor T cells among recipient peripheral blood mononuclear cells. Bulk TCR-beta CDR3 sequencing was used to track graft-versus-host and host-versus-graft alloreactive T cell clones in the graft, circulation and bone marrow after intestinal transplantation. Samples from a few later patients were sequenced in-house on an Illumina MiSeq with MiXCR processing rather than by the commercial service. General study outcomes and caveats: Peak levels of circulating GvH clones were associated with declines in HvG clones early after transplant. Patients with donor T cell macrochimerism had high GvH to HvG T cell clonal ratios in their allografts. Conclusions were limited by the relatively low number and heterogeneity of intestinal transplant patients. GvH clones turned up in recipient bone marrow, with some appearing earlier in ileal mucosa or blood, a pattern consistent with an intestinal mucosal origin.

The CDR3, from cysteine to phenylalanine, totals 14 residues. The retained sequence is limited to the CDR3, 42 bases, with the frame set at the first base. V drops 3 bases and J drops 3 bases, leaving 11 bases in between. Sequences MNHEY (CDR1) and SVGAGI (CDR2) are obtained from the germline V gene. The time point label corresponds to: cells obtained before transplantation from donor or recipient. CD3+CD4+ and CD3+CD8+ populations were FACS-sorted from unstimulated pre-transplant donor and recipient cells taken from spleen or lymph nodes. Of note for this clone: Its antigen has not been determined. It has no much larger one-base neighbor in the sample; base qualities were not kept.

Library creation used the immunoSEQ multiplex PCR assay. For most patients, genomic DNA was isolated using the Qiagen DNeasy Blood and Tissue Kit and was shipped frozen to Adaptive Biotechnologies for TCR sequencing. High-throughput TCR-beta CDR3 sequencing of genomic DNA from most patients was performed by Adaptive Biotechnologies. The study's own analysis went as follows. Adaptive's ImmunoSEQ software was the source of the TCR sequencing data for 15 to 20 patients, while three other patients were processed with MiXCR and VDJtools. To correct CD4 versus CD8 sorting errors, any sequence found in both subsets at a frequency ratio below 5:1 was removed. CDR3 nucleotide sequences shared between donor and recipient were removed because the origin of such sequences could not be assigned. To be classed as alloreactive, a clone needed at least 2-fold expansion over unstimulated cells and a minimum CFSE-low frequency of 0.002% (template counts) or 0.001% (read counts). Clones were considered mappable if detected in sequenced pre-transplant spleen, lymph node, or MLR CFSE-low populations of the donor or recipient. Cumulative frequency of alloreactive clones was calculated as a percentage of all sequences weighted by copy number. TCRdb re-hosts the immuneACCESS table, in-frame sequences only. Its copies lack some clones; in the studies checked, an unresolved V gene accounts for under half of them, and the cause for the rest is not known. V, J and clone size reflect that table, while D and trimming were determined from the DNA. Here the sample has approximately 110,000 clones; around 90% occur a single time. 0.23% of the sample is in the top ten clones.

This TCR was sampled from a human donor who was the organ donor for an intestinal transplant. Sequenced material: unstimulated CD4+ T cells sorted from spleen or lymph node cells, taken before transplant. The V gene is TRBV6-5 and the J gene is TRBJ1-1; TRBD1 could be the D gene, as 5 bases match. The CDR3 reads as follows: CASSYGGGDTEAFF. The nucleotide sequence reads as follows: TGTGCCAGCAGTTATGGGGGGGGTGACACTGAAGCTTTCTTT.